The 16 T cell receptor beta chains below were found in one sample sequenced in a study of control samples from healthy donors and cancer patients. Only in-frame clones appear in the TCRdb table, and some are missing; sequencing was by immunoSEQ multiplex PCR. The sample lists fewer than 150,000 clones; 91% were seen once. The sample consisted of blood. These TCRs come from a young man in good health.

The chain joins TRBV4-1 to TRBJ1-2; D might be TRBD1 (5 bases). The CDR3 runs to 14 residues. Deletions cut 4 bases from V and 5 bases from J, with 14 bases between. Germline-derived CDR1 and CDR2 are MGHRA and YSYEKL. The CDR3 spells CASSLQGRGYGYTF. The CDR3 coding sequence is TGCGCCAGCAGCCTTCAGGGAAGAGGGTATGGCTACACCTTC.

This clone was seen only a few times. The DNA for the CDR3 is TGTGCCAGCAGCTCGACAGGGCTGGGGGAAAGTACGCAGTATTTT. Residues: CASSSTGLGESTQYF. The chain uses TRBV7-6 and TRBJ2-3; 7 positions match TRBD1. From germline, CDR1 is SGHVS and CDR2 FNYEAQ. The V and J ends lost 4 bases and 8 bases, in that order; junction bases with no gene match: 12. This CDR3 has 15 residues.

This clone was observed once. CDR3 sequence reads: CASEIRGTVISNTGELFF. The CDR3 nucleotides are TGTGCCAGCGAGATCAGAGGGACCGTCATATCGAACACCGGGGAGCTGTTTTTT. This rearrangement joins TRBV7-3 to TRBJ2-2, with D tentatively TRBD1 or TRBD2 (5 bases each). Germline CDR1 SGHTA, CDR2 FQGTGA. V lost 8 bases, J lost 0 bases, and 22 bases lay in between. CDR3 length equals 18 residues.

This chain joins TRBV2 and TRBJ2-3; D unresolved. The germline gives CDR1 SNHLY, CDR2 FYNNEI. The CDR3 runs 14 residues. V was cut by 0 bases and J by 0 bases, with 4 bases left in between. CDR3 in DNA: TGTGCCAGCAGTGAAGCGAGGAGCACAGATACGCAGTATTTT. Translation gives CASSEARSTDTQYF.

A note on this clone: The sample carries other DNA sequences with the same CDR3. CDR3: CASSPSRGGTDTQYF. The CDR3 coding sequence is TGTGCCAGCTCACCGTCCCGGGGTGGCACAGATACGCAGTATTTT. The rearrangement links TRBV18 to TRBJ2-3, with D possibly matching TRBD2 (5 bases). This CDR3 spans 15 amino acids. Germline CDR1 reads KGHSH; CDR2 reads LQKENI. V dropped 3 bases and J dropped 1 base, with 11 bases sitting between them. The variable domain in full, with the rest retrieved from reference TRBV18 and TRBJ2-3, is NAGVMQNPRHLVRRRGQEARLRCSPMKGHSHVYWYRQLPEEGLKFMVYLQKENIIDESGMPKERFSAEFPKEGPSILRIQQVVRGDSAAYFCASSPSRGGTDTQYFGPGTRLTVL.

J is TRBJ2-3 and V is TRBV11-2; 8 nucleotides align to TRBD2. CDR1 is SGHAT and CDR2 is FQNNGV in the germline V gene. J gave up 1 base and V 2 bases, and 5 bases lay outside the gene matches. The CDR3 is made up of 16 amino acids. DNA of the CDR3: TGTGCCAGCAGCTTACGGCGGCGGGGGGGCACAGATACGCAGTATTTT. This translates into CASSLRRRGGTDTQYF.

V is TRBV7-9 and J is TRBJ2-5; D remains ambiguous. Germline V gene data show CDR1 as SEHNR and CDR2 as FQNEAQ (reference sequence). The CDR3 loop spans 15 amino acids. Trimming pared 6 bases from V and 2 bases from J, leaving 16 bases between. The CDR3 DNA reads TGTGCCAGCAGTTTTCCCACTCTTCTTCAAGAGACCCAGTACTTC. Translating gives CASSFPTLLQETQYF.

The J gene is TRBJ1-1, the V gene TRBV12-3 or TRBV12-4; D gene uncertain. V was clipped by 5 bases and J by 1 base, with 8 bases between them. The CDR3 totals 13 residues. CDR3 sequence: CASSTTQNTEAFF. Written as DNA, the CDR3 is TGTGCCAGCAGTACAACTCAGAACACTGAAGCTTTCTTT.

This clone was seen only a few times. The chain recombines TRBV7-2 with TRBJ1-1; D perhaps matches TRBD1 (6 bases). The CDR3 spans 16 residues. Germline CDR1 is SGHTA and CDR2 is FQGNSA. Deletions cut 5 bases from V and 1 base from J, with 17 bases between. This chain's CDR3 is CASSPSGVRTNTEAFF. CDR3 DNA: TGTGCCAGCAGCCCGTCAGGGGTTCGTACGAACACTGAAGCTTTCTTT.

The V and J genes are TRBV25-1 and TRBJ2-1; 9 nucleotides align to TRBD2. J gave up 5 bases and V 6 bases, and 14 bases lay outside the gene matches. Germline CDR1 and CDR2: MGHDK and SYGVNS. The CDR3 has 17 residues. The CDR3 protein is CASSPNTAGGRDNEQFF. The CDR3 DNA follows: TGTGCCAGCAGCCCCAACACCGCGGGGGGGCGAGACAATGAGCAGTTCTTC.

This clone was detected only once. This rearrangement joins TRBV2 to TRBJ1-1, with D maybe TRBD1 (5 bases). Germline CDR1 reads SNHLY; CDR2 reads FYNNEI. The CDR3 spans 13 residues. Trimming took off 6 bases at V and 1 base at J, with 9 bases between the two ends. CDR3 sequence (DNA): TGTGCCAGCAGGACAGAGAGGAACACTGAAGCTTTCTTT. This sequence encodes CASRTERNTEAFF.

This sequence joins TRBV11-3 and TRBJ1-5; D not resolved. The germline V gene has CDR1 SGHNT and CDR2 YENEEA. V was trimmed by 7 bases and J by 1 base, leaving 8 bases between them. This CDR3 contains 13 residues. The CDR3 nucleotides read TGTGCCAGCAACGGACGGAGCAATCAGCCCCAGCATTTT. Translation: CASNGRSNQPQHF.

The rearrangement links TRBV7-9 to TRBJ1-1; 8 bases are a match to TRBD1. Germline loops: CDR1 SEHNR, CDR2 FQNEAQ (reference sequence). Losses at the gene ends were 5 bases for V and 1 base for J; bases not matched to a gene: 9. The CDR3 is 16 amino acids. The CDR3 sequence is CASSPQGAQWNTEAFF. CDR3 DNA sequence: TGTGCCAGCAGCCCGCAGGGGGCCCAATGGAACACTGAAGCTTTCTTT.

The gene calls are TRBV7-9 and TRBJ1-2; D might be TRBD1 (6 bases). CDR1 and CDR2 (germline): SEHNR, FQNEAQ (reference sequence). This CDR3 is 14 amino acids long. V lost 3 bases to trimming and J lost 4 bases, with 12 bases between them. The chain's CDR3 is CASSFVTGVYGYTF. Here the CDR3 DNA reads TGTGCCAGCAGCTTTGTGACAGGCGTCTATGGCTACACCTTC.

A note on this clone: Other DNA sequences within the sample encode an identical CDR3. The J gene is TRBJ2-2, the V gene TRBV30, with D possibly being TRBD2 (7 bases). Trimming removed 0 bases at V and 7 bases at J, with 18 bases between. The CDR3 is 16 residues long. Germline CDR1 reads GTSNPN; CDR2 reads SVGIG (reference sequence). This chain's CDR3 is CAWSVPGGGRGGELFF. CDR3 coding DNA: TGTGCCTGGAGTGTACCGGGGGGCGGGCGTGGCGGGGAGCTGTTTTTT.

The genes are TRBV5-6 and TRBJ2-2, with D possibly being TRBD2 (6 bases). This CDR3 has 14 amino acids. Germline CDR1 is SGHDT and CDR2 is YYEEEE. Trimming removed 4 bases from V and 4 bases from J, with 11 bases in between. CDR3 amino acids: CASSSLGSTGELFF. CDR3 DNA: TGTGCCAGCAGCAGCCTCGGGAGCACCGGGGAGCTGTTTTTT.